The source of this TCR beta chain is a study of cytomegalovirus exposure and HLA in healthy donors. General study points: Researchers counted roughly 150 TCR beta chains as cytomegalovirus-associated.

CDR3 size: 15 residues. The ends were cut back, 0 bases at V and 2 bases at J, with 8 bases in the middle. Germline V gene sequence: CDR1 ENHRY, CDR2 SYGVKD. The table lists this clone with a count of one. What it recognizes is unknown. The sample has other DNA sequences that encode this CDR3 too. The primer mix had 60 Vbeta and 13 Jbeta primers. Assay used: immunoSEQ multiplex PCR; TCRdb lists only in-frame clones, some missing. The table records 150,000 to 200,000 clones, about three quarters of them present only once. Material for sequencing was PBMCs. The clonotype comes from a woman between 35 and 50 years old in good health and CMV-seronegative. The rearrangement uses TRBV10-3 and TRBJ1-5, with a weak D call TRBD1 (6 bases). CDR3 protein: CAISESRGGNQPQHF. CDR3 in DNA: TGTGCCATCAGTGAGTCCAGGGGCGGCAATCAGCCCCAGCATTTT.